This T cell receptor beta chain emerged from a study of T-cell reconstitution after alpha-beta-depleted transplantation in children (dated by TCRdb to about 2016). With respect to the entire study: Using TCR repertoire profiling, the study quantitatively followed how T-cell immune reconstitution unfolded in children after TCRalphabeta/CD19-depleted allogeneic hematopoietic cell transplantation.

As regards this clonotype: Its antigen is unknown. Base quality data are lacking; no much larger clone is found one base away.

Reading from cysteine to phenylalanine, the CDR3 counts 15 amino acids. Only CDR3 DNA is held: 45 bases, read in frame from base 1. Trimming accounts for 4 bases at V and 11 bases at J, while the number of junction bases matched to no gene is 10. The germline V gene encodes CDR1 GTSNPN and CDR2 SVGIG (reference sequence). The method was PCR. These reads were obtained on an Illumina HiSeq 2500. TCR library preparation used molecular barcoding, with unique molecular identifiers applied to normalize quantification of the TCRbeta repertoire. TCRdb ran its own pipeline on the public reads, namely fastp trimming at Q25 and MiXCR clone calling, and kept in-frame beta chains. Identical CDR3 protein sequences are pooled into one entry, listed with their most common genes and DNA. The table for this sample lists around 480,000 distinct CDR3 sequences; approximately 29% of them were counted only once. Less than 2.5% of the sample belongs to the ten largest clones.

The source material was PBMCs from the stem cell graft donor, sampled from the stem cell graft. In this chain, TRBV30 is recombined with TRBJ2-1; TRBD2 matches 14 bases in the middle. The sequence derives from a human donor who donated a stem cell graft to a child with aplastic anemia. In nucleotide form, the sequence is TGTGCCTGGACCCCCGGGACTAGCGGGAGAACGCAGCAGTTCTTC. This encodes CAWTPGTSGRTQQFF.